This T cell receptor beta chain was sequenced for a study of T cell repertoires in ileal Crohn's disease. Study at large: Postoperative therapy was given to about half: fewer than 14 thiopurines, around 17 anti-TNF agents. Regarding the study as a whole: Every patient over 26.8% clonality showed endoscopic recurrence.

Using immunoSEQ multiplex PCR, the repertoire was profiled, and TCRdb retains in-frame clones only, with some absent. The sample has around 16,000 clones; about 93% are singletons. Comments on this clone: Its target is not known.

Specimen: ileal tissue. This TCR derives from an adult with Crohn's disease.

CDR3 loop: CASSLQAGNEQFF. The CDR3 DNA reads as TGTGCCAGCAGCCTCCAAGCGGGGAATGAGCAGTTCTTC. The chain combines TRBV7-3 with TRBJ2-1, with TRBD2 identical over 7 bases. CDR1 SGHTA and CDR2 FQGTGA come from the germline V gene. The J segment lost 7 bases and the V segment lost 5 bases, leaving 5 bases of the junction unmatched. CDR3 length equals 13 residues.